The entry below describes one TCR beta chain. Antigen: not known. ViraFEST assay sequencing came after antigen-specific CD4+ T cells were expanded with viral peptide pools. Isolating CD4+ T cells followed 9 to 11 days of culture. Each person got two doses of an mRNA SARS-CoV-2 vaccine, BNT162b2 or mRNA-1273. This sample is part of a study of vaccination effects on CD4 cells after COVID-19. Study at large: After the second dose, samples were taken at median day 72.

In germline, CDR1 is MNHEY, CDR2 SVGAGI. CDR3 length: 15 amino acids. V was clipped by 8 bases and J by 0 bases; unmatched bases: 8. This table comes from immunoSEQ multiplex PCR, and its TCRdb copy is limited to in-frame clones, with some not included. Among some 25,000 clones listed, over 70% were seen once. This chain connects TRBV6-5 to TRBJ2-3; 7 bases align to TRBD2. The clonotype originates from a human donor who received a COVID-19 vaccine. This specimen consisted of CD4+ T cells from PBMCs cultured with SARS-CoV-2 spike peptides, obtained after COVID-19 vaccination. The CDR3 DNA is TGTGCCAGCGACTGGGGGGGAATTAGCACAGATACGCAGTATTTT. Translating gives CASDWGGISTDTQYF.